The 17 T cell receptor beta chains below all came from one sample that was sequenced in a study of molecular identifiers for immune sequencing clone quantification. Using its own MiXCR run on the PCR reads, TCRdb lists one record per CDR3 protein. The sample shows about 640,000 distinct CDR3 sequences, roughly 21% of them seen only once. The sample comprised naive CD8+ T cells from blood, with Jurkat cell RNA spiked in. Subset defined: FACS-sorted CD8+CD4-CCR7+CD45RA+ naive T cells. The receptors derive from a human donor in good health. Some libraries in this study had Jurkat cell RNA spiked in.

As regards this clonotype: A single base separates this from a much larger clone, so it may be a read error. The rearrangement uses TRBV5-6 and TRBJ1-5; D ambiguous. The better agreement between TRBJ2-3 and the DNA end casts doubt on the J call. The germline gives CDR1 SGHDT, CDR2 YYEEEE. This CDR3 has 14 amino acids. The CDR3 region is CASSLSHRFGPQYF. CDR3 sequence (DNA): TGTGCCAGCAGCTTGTCCCACCGCTTTGGGCCCCAGTATTTT.

In this sample, this clonotype turned up many times. V usage is TRBV7-9 and J usage is TRBJ2-2, with no clear D. Germline assignment: CDR1 SEHNR and CDR2 FQNEAQ (reference sequence). Trimming pared 4 bases from V and 7 bases from J, leaving 10 bases between. The CDR3 is 13 residues long. CDR3 DNA sequence: TGTGCCAGCAGCTCCTCCTCGGGCGGGGAGCTGTTTTTT. Protein: CASSSSSGGELFF. The whole variable domain, filled in from reference TRBV7-9 and TRBJ2-2, reads DTGVSQNPRHKITKRGQNVTFRCDPISEHNRLYWYRQTLGQGPEFLTYFQNEAQLEKSRLLSDRFSAERPKGSFSTLEIQRTEQGDSAMYLCASSSSSGGELFFGEGSRLTVL.

This clonotype was seen more than once but under ten times. The rearrangement links TRBV30 to TRBJ2-1; possible D gene TRBD1, 6 bases. Germline lookup yields CDR1 GTSNPN and CDR2 SVGIG (reference sequence). V was trimmed by 4 bases and J by 4 bases, leaving 14 bases between them. The CDR3 is 14 residues long. CDR3: CAWMFGGPYNEQFF. In DNA form, the CDR3 reads TGTGCCTGGATGTTTGGGGGCCCATACAATGAGCAGTTCTTC.

Remarks on this clonotype: This may be a read error, as it is one base from a much larger clone. This CDR3 is missing its conserved last phenylalanine or tryptophan, likely due to a read error. The chain employs TRBV4-3 and TRBJ2-1; weak D call: TRBD2 (5 bases). This CDR3 has 14 amino acids. Germline assignment: CDR1 LGHNA and CDR2 YSLEER. The V and J ends lost 3 bases and 6 bases respectively, with 12 bases between them. In DNA form, the CDR3 reads TGCGCCAGCAGCCATTCCGCGACTACCAATGAGCAGTTCCTC. Its translation is CASSHSATTNEQFL.

The J gene is TRBJ2-1, the V gene TRBV7-9; possibly TRBD1 for D (6 bases). This CDR3 contains 13 residues. Trimming removed 6 bases from V and 12 bases from J, with 18 bases in between. In germline, CDR1 is SEHNR, CDR2 FQNEAQ (reference sequence). The CDR3 DNA follows: TGTGCCAGCAGTTCAGGACAGAGCGGATGGCAGTTCTTC. Translation gives CASSSGQSGWQFF.

This clonotype was observed at least ten times. The CDR3 DNA reads as TGTGCCAGCAGCTTAATACAGCGGGTCAGCACAGATACGCAGTATTTT. Protein: CASSLIQRVSTDTQYF. This chain connects TRBV7-2 to TRBJ2-3, with a possible D match to TRBD2 (6 bases). CDR3 length: 16 residues. V was cut by 2 bases and J by 0 bases, with 12 bases left in between. Germline loops: CDR1 SGHTA, CDR2 FQGNSA.

The rearrangement joins TRBV16 to TRBJ2-4; no firm D call. V lost 0 bases to trimming and J lost 5 bases, with 14 bases between them. Per the germline V gene, CDR1 is KGHSY and CDR2 is FQNENV. This CDR3 comprises 16 residues. CDR3 amino acids: CASSQSVTPWENIQYF. For the CDR3, the DNA is TGTGCCAGCAGCCAATCGGTGACTCCCTGGGAAAACATTCAGTACTTC.

At least ten counts were recorded for this clonotype. The V gene is TRBV29-1, the J gene TRBJ2-3; D not resolved. Germline lookup yields CDR1 SQVTM and CDR2 ANQGSEA. The germline V and J ends were trimmed by 3 bases and 2 bases, with 6 bases remaining between them. This CDR3 region has 12 residues. CDR3 sequence (DNA): TGCAGCGTTGAGATGATCACAGATACGCAGTATTTT. It codes for CSVEMITDTQYF.

This clonotype was seen ten or more times. V is TRBV6-5 and J is TRBJ2-7; no clear D gene. From germline, CDR1 is MNHEY and CDR2 SVGAGI. The CDR3 loop spans 12 amino acids. The ends were cut back, 6 bases at V and 6 bases at J, with 12 bases in the middle. The CDR3 loop is CASSPTRGEQYF. The CDR3 DNA sequence: TGTGCCAGCAGCCCCACACGTGGCGAGCAGTACTTC.

This clonotype was observed many times. This chain connects TRBV7-9 to TRBJ1-4; D is unclear. The V end lost 7 bases, the J end lost 4 bases, and 22 bases lay between the germline ends. The CDR3 covers 17 residues. Germline V lookup: CDR1 SEHNR, CDR2 FQNEAQ (reference sequence). CDR3 nucleotide sequence: TGTGCCAGCAACTCAAGGAGTGCCGACCCATTTAATGAAAAACTGTTTTTT. Protein product: CASNSRSADPFNEKLFF.

Only a few counts were recorded for this clonotype. The gene calls are TRBV7-3 and TRBJ2-5, with TRBD2 matching 9 bases. The CDR3 contains 15 residues. The trim removed 0 bases at V and 4 bases at J, leaving 3 bases unmatched. The germline V gene has CDR1 SGHTA and CDR2 FQGTGA. The DNA for the CDR3 is TGTGCCAGCAGCTTAACTAGCGGGAGCAGAGAGACCCAGTACTTC. It encodes CASSLTSGSRETQYF.

The chain is built from TRBV13 and TRBJ1-2; no firm D call. Germline CDR1 reads PRHDT; CDR2 reads FYEKMQ (reference sequence). The CDR3 has 12 amino acids. Trimming took 2 bases from V and 6 from J, leaving 7 bases between them. CDR3 sequence (DNA): TGTGCCAGCAGCTTATTCCGGAATGGCTACACCTTC. This gives the protein CASSLFRNGYTF.

This clonotype was detected only a few times. This chain links TRBV29-1 with TRBJ1-2; no definite D call. Germline V gives CDR1 SQVTM, CDR2 ANQGSEA. V was pared by 7 bases and J by 9 bases, with 15 bases between. The CDR3 sequence is 11 residues long. CDR3 amino acids: CSAPARGSYTF. In DNA form, the CDR3 reads TGCAGCGCACCGGCCCGGGGTAGCTACACCTTC.

This clonotype was seen at least ten times. The rearrangement links TRBV30 to TRBJ2-1, with D hard to call. Germline V gives CDR1 GTSNPN, CDR2 SVGIG (reference sequence). Deletions cut 0 bases from V and 6 bases from J, with 9 bases between. This CDR3 comprises 13 residues. The CDR3 protein is CAWSVPLTNEQFF. The CDR3 DNA reads TGTGCCTGGAGTGTGCCTCTTACCAATGAGCAGTTCTTC. Filled out from reference TRBV30 and TRBJ2-1, the complete variable domain reads SQTIHQWPATLVQPVGSPLSLECTVEGTSNPNLYWYRQAAGRGLQLLFYSVGIGQISSEVPQNLSASRPQDRQFILSSKKLLLSDSGFYLCAWSVPLTNEQFFGPGTRLTVL.

This clonotype was observed at least ten times. The rearrangement uses TRBV9 and TRBJ1-5, with 8 nucleotides matching TRBD1. J lost 5 bases, V lost 0 bases, and 7 bases had no gene match. Germline values: CDR1 SGDLS, CDR2 YYNGEE. The CDR3 covers 16 residues. The CDR3 here is CASSVDQGAIYQPQHF. CDR3 in DNA: TGTGCCAGCAGCGTAGATCAGGGGGCTATCTATCAGCCCCAGCATTTT. The entire variable domain, with the rest obtained from reference TRBV9 and TRBJ1-5, is as follows: DSGVTQTPKHLITATGQRVTLRCSPRSGDLSVYWYQQSLDQGLQFLIQYYNGEERAKGNILERFSAQQFPDLHSELNLSSLELGDSALYFCASSVDQGAIYQPQHFGDGTRLSIL.

In the case of this clonotype: It is likely a read error, because the conserved phenylalanine at the end of the CDR3 is missing. This chain joins TRBV29-1 and TRBJ1-2, with 7 bases lining up with TRBD1. This CDR3 is 15 amino acids long. V gave up 6 bases and J gave up 1 base; unmatched junction bases: 11. CDR1 is SQVTM, CDR2 ANQGSEA, per germline. Here the CDR3 reads CSVASTGLYNYGYTS. As DNA, the CDR3 is TGCAGCGTAGCGTCGACAGGGTTATATAACTATGGCTACACCTCC.

Many counts were recorded for this clonotype. This chain links TRBV28 with TRBJ1-3; D gene ambiguous. This CDR3 has 13 residues. Trimming cost V 5 bases and J 0 bases, with 5 bases left between them. Germline assignment: CDR1 MDHEN and CDR2 SYDVKM. CDR3 DNA: TGTGCCAGCAGTGCGGTCTCTGGAAACACCATATATTTT. Its protein is CASSAVSGNTIYF. Supplemented by reference TRBV28 and TRBJ1-3, the full variable domain reads DVKVTQSSRYLVKRTGEKVFLECVQDMDHENMFWYRQDPGLGLRLIYFSYDVKMKEKGDIPEGYSVSREKKERFSLILESASTNQTSMYLCASSAVSGNTIYFGEGSWLTVV.